This T cell receptor (beta chain) was retrieved from a study of T cell responses to AZD1222 COVID-19 vaccine. About the research overall: The analysis combined second doses at about 4 or about 12 weeks.

V lost 8 bases and J lost 2; bases outside the gene matches: 4. This CDR3 is built from 13 residues. Germline V gene data show CDR1 as SGHTA and CDR2 as FQGNSA. Sequenced by immunoSEQ multiplex PCR; TCRdb stores in-frame clones only, minus some. The sample consists of about 91,000 clones, about 88% of them appearing once. The source of this sequence is an adult in good health. This chain uses TRBV7-2 with TRBJ1-2; TRBD1 agrees at 8 bases. The input for sequencing was peripheral blood, taken on day 0 of AZD1222 vaccination. The CDR3 loop is CASDRTGNYGYTF. CDR3 nucleotide sequence: TGTGCCAGCGACCGGACAGGGAACTATGGCTACACCTTC.